Shown below are 15 T cell receptor beta chains from a single sample sequenced in a study of beta chain features in type 1 diabetes. The isolated RNA, all of it, was reverse transcribed, so expressed TCRB transcripts were what got sequenced. The data were produced by immunoSEQ multiplex PCR, yet TCRdb's version contains in-frame clones alone and is incomplete. This table holds just over 600,000 clones, roughly a sixth found once. The sequenced sample consisted of naive CD4+ T cells from blood. The receptors originated from a young man in good health.

The chain uses TRBV29-1 and TRBJ1-1, with 9 bases that match TRBD1. The germline V gene encodes CDR1 SQVTM and CDR2 ANQGSEA. The ends lost 0 bases at V and 1 base at J; junction bases unmatched: 21. The CDR3 sequence is 21 residues long. Here the CDR3 DNA reads TGCAGCGTTGAAGATTCACCTCTCTCATCGCGAGGACAGGGGAAGAACACTGAAGCTTTCTTT. This translates into CSVEDSPLSSRGQGKNTEAFF.

The rearrangement links TRBV9 to TRBJ2-3, with TRBD2 as a possible D gene (6 bases). Germline CDR1 and CDR2: SGDLS and YYNGEE. CDR3 length: 13 amino acids. V lost 6 bases, J lost 3 bases, and 11 bases lay in between. The CDR3 nucleotides read TGTGCCAGCACGGCGGGGAATACAGATACGCAGTATTTT. This gives the protein CASTAGNTDTQYF.

V is TRBV28 and J is TRBJ1-3; perhaps TRBD1 as D (5 bases). Germline lookup yields CDR1 MDHEN and CDR2 SYDVKM. V shed 11 bases and J shed 0 bases, with 17 bases lying between them. The CDR3 has 15 residues. CDR3 amino acids: CAGGQGASSGNTIYF. CDR3 nucleotide sequence: TGTGCCGGAGGACAAGGGGCTAGCTCTGGAAACACCATATATTTT.

The J gene is TRBJ2-3, the V gene TRBV15; unclear D gene. Germline CDR1 and CDR2: LNHNV and YYDKDF (reference sequence). The CDR3 has 11 residues. Trimming shortened V by 8 bases and J by 0 bases, and 3 bases separated the two germline ends. The CDR3 spells CATGSTDTQYF. Written as DNA, the CDR3 is TGTGCCACCGGGAGCACAGATACGCAGTATTTT.

The chain joins TRBV27 to TRBJ1-5; D is unresolved. Trimming pared 3 bases from V and 7 bases from J, leaving 7 bases between. Germline CDR1 reads MNHEY; CDR2 reads SMNVEV (reference sequence). CDR3 size: 12 residues. The CDR3 coding sequence is TGTGCCAGCAGTTTTCATCGGCAGCCCCAGCATTTT. This gives the protein CASSFHRQPQHF.

This clone was counted only a few times. In nucleotides, the CDR3 is TGTGCCACCAGCAGACGGGCGGACAGCGAATATGGCTACACCTTC. It specifies CATSRRADSEYGYTF. V is TRBV15 and J is TRBJ1-2, with D maybe TRBD1 (6 bases). From germline, CDR1 is LNHNV and CDR2 YYDKDF (reference sequence). The V end lost 2 bases, the J end lost 5 bases, and 15 bases lay between the germline ends. This CDR3 is built from 15 residues.

The chain recombines TRBV7-9 with TRBJ1-5; D not resolved. V shed 5 bases and J shed 2 bases, with 7 bases lying between them. CDR1 is SEHNR and CDR2 is FQNEAQ in the germline V gene (reference sequence). The CDR3 is 13 residues long. The CDR3 coding sequence is TGTGCCAGCAGCCGGGGTGGCAATCAGCCCCAGCATTTT. Translation: CASSRGGNQPQHF. Combining the CDR3 with reference TRBV7-9 and TRBJ1-5 gives the whole variable domain DTGVSQNPRHKITKRGQNVTFRCDPISEHNRLYWYRQTLGQGPEFLTYFQNEAQLEKSRLLSDRFSAERPKGSFSTLEIQRTEQGDSAMYLCASSRGGNQPQHFGDGTRLSIL.

Only a few counts were recorded for this clone. V gene TRBV7-2 combines with J gene TRBJ2-1, with TRBD2 matching 8 bases. Per the germline V gene, CDR1 is SGHTA and CDR2 is FQGNSA. J was trimmed by 6 bases and V by 1 base; bases with no gene match: 8. This CDR3 contains 16 residues. The CDR3 loop reads CASSLVWTGGRNEQFF. In DNA, the CDR3 is TGTGCCAGCAGCTTAGTATGGACGGGAGGGCGCAATGAGCAGTTCTTC. The variable domain in full, completed from reference TRBV7-2 and TRBJ2-1, reads GAGVSQSPSNKVTEKGKDVELRCDPISGHTALYWYRQSLGQGLEFLIYFQGNSAPDKSGLPSDRFSAERTGGSVSTLTIQRTQQEDSAVYLCASSLVWTGGRNEQFFGPGTRLTVL.

The J gene is TRBJ1-1, the V gene TRBV7-9; D might be TRBD1 (5 bases). The V gene lost 5 bases and the J gene lost 1 base, with 14 bases spanning the gap. The germline V gene has CDR1 SEHNR and CDR2 FQNEAQ (reference sequence). The CDR3 consists of 15 residues. The CDR3 region has the DNA TGTGCCAGCAGCCCACAGGTCCCGACGAACACTGAAGCTTTCTTT. Its translation: CASSPQVPTNTEAFF.

For the CDR3, the DNA is TGCAGCGTCGCAACTAGCGGTTCCTACAATGAGCAGTTCTTC. It specifies CSVATSGSYNEQFF. The chain couples TRBV29-1 to TRBJ2-1; 8 positions match TRBD2. J was trimmed by 1 base and V by 6 bases; bases with no gene match: 5. CDR1 is SQVTM and CDR2 is ANQGSEA in the germline V gene. CDR3 size: 14 residues.

In DNA form, the CDR3 reads TGTGCCAGCTCACCAGGGGGGCAGGGGCAGTACTTC. Encoded protein: CASSPGGQGQYF. The chain has TRBV18 and TRBJ2-7; D is possibly TRBD1 or TRBD2 (6 bases each). CDR3 length: 12 residues. The V and J ends lost 2 bases and 9 bases respectively, with 11 bases between them. From germline, CDR1 is KGHSH and CDR2 LQKENI. Looking up the rest from reference TRBV18 and TRBJ2-7 gives the full variable domain: NAGVMQNPRHLVRRRGQEARLRCSPMKGHSHVYWYRQLPEEGLKFMVYLQKENIIDESGMPKERFSAEFPKEGPSILRIQQVVRGDSAAYFCASSPGGQGQYFGPGTRLTVT.

This sequence joins TRBV6-6 and TRBJ2-1; D might be TRBD1 (5 bases). The CDR3 runs 12 residues. V was clipped by 2 bases and J by 10 bases, with 9 bases between them. Looked up from germline, CDR1 is MNHNY and CDR2 is SVGAGI (reference sequence). CDR3 protein: CASSYGSGEQFF. DNA of the CDR3: TGTGCCAGCAGTTACGGCTCAGGGGAGCAGTTCTTC.

The V and J genes are TRBV9 and TRBJ2-7, with TRBD2 matching 11 bases. Looked up from germline, CDR1 is SGDLS and CDR2 is YYNGEE. The CDR3 contains 15 residues. V shed 0 bases and J 7 bases; nucleotides not matched to a gene: 6. CDR3 region: CASSVELAGVGEQYF. CDR3 bases: TGTGCCAGCAGCGTAGAACTAGCGGGAGTAGGAGAGCAGTACTTC.

The CDR3 loop is CASSRQGELFF. The CDR3 DNA is TGTGCCAGCAGCCGACAGGGGGAGCTGTTTTTT. The genes are TRBV4-2 and TRBJ2-2; the D gene is possibly TRBD1 (5 bases). This CDR3 has 11 amino acids. Trimming took 4 bases from V and 8 from J, leaving 5 bases between them. In germline, CDR1 is LGHNA, CDR2 YNFKEQ.

The rearrangement uses TRBV5-4 and TRBJ2-3, with TRBD1 matching 10 bases. CDR3 length: 15 residues. Per the germline V gene, CDR1 is SGHNT and CDR2 is YYREEE (reference sequence). The V gene end was trimmed by 0 bases and the J gene end by 6 bases; junction bases not matched to a gene: 4. In nucleotides, the CDR3 is TGTGCCAGCAGCTTGGGACAGGGGGCGGTGGATACGCAGTATTTT. It translates to CASSLGQGAVDTQYF.